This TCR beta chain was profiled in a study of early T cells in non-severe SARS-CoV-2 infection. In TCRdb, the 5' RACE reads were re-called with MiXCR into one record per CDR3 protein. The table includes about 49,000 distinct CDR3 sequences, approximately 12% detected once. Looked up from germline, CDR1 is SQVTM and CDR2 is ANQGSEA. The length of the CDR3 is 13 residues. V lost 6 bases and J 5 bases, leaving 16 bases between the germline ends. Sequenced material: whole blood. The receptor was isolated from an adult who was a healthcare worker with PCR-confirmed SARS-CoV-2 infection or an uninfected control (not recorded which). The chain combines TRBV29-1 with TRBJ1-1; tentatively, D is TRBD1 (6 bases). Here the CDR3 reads CSVGGAGKTEAFF. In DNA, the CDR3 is TGCAGCGTGGGGGGGGCAGGAAAGACTGAAGCTTTCTTT. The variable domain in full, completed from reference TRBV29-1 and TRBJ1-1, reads SAVISQKPSRDICQRGTSLTIQCQVDSQVTMMFWYRQQPGQSLTLIATANQGSEATYESGFVIDKFPISRPNLTFSTLTVSNMSPEDSSIYLCSVGGAGKTEAFFGQGTRLTVV.